This entry concerns a single T cell receptor beta chain. No cognate antigen has been identified for it. Base qualities are not at hand, and no much larger clone is one base apart. Collaborating institutions collected whole blood in K2EDTA tubes following their own protocols. Collaborator samples were shipped for TCRbeta analysis as frozen whole blood, isolated PBMCs, or DNA extracted from either sample type. The data are from a study of blood T cell repertoires in COVID-19 (dated by TCRdb to between 2020 and 2021). General notes on the study: Collaborator samples came from the United States, Italy and Spain and covered acute and convalescent phases of COVID-19. HLA class I and class II types, where available, came from metadata supplied by the sample provider rather than from assay-based typing. The prospective study material was composed of cDNA or gDNA derived from T cells, B-cell-depleted T cells, or PBMCs. Samples came from the ongoing ImmuneRACE study (first 160 participants) plus 1,254 subjects from 6 global collaborators. The repertoires were released in a freely available public database meant as a resource for research on the immune response to SARS-CoV-2. Subjects who had been exposed to COVID-19, were actively infected with it, or had recovered from it provided the deeply sampled blood TCRbeta repertoires that made up the dataset. Sample metadata almost always included a de-identified subject ID, COVID-19 status, age in years and sex.

The research as a whole found: How much clinical and demographic metadata was included differed by source and by participant, and the metadata was provided uncurated.

TCRbeta CDR3 regions were amplified from genomic DNA by means of the immunoSEQ Assay, a bias-controlled multiplex PCR. The original pipeline was this. Within the assay, amplification of reference gene primers was used to estimate how many nucleated cells each sample contained. To quantify the absolute abundance of each unique TCRbeta CDR3 rearrangement, sequence reads were collapsed and filtered. For each sample, productive Simpson clonality was calculated as the square root of Simpson's diversity index across productive rearrangements. TCRdb carries this immuneACCESS record with in-frame sequences only. Its versions omit some clonotypes, under half of them owing to an unresolved V gene in the studies checked, with the rest unexplained. V, J and clone size reflect that table, while D and trimming were determined from the DNA. This sample gives 290,000 or so clones in total; 87% of them show up just once. More than 2% of the sample lies in the top ten.

The CDR3 measures 13 amino acids from cysteine to phenylalanine. CDR3 DNA is the only sequence kept; it has 39 bases, read in frame from the first base. V and J are truncated by 5 bases and 4 bases respectively, leaving an intervening sequence of 9 bases. The germline V gene provides CDR1 SGHAT and CDR2 FQNNGV. Recombination joined TRBV11-2 with TRBJ2-1, and the D gene may be TRBD2, 6 bases matching. This receptor was taken from a young man with active or convalescent COVID-19. The sample was peripheral blood. Here the CDR3 is given as CASSTGLYNEQFF. The nucleotides are TGTGCCAGCAGCACGGGACTTTACAATGAGCAGTTCTTC.